The clone carrying this TCR beta chain showed up just a few times. These data are taken from a study of blood T cell repertoires in COVID-19. Overall study context: Both acute and convalescent COVID-19 samples were obtained from the United States, Italy and Spain.

Authors' analysis steps: Estimation of nucleated cell counts was performed using reference gene primer amplification. TCRdb's table, derived via immunoSEQ multiplex PCR, lists solely in-frame clones and lacks some. Clone size and the V and J calls come from that table; the DNA yielded D and trimming. This sample carries a few hundred thousand clones, around 88% of them seen once, and the ten largest clones take roughly 2%. Deletions cut 2 bases from V and 7 bases from J, with 17 bases between. Germline lookup yields CDR1 MGHDK and CDR2 SYGVNS. CDR3 length equals 15 residues. This receptor was taken from a man aged 25-45 years with active or convalescent COVID-19. The sample consisted of peripheral blood. The chain employs TRBV25-1 and TRBJ1-2; no reliable D call. The CDR3 nucleotides are TGTGCCAGCAGTGAACCTCGAGGGTTTGTCGGTGGCTACACCTTC. Translated, it gives CASSEPRGFVGGYTF.